This passage covers 25 T cell receptor beta chains from one sample sequenced in a study of spatial heterogeneity in lung cancer. The study's findings and limits: Within tumors, counts of expanded alpha and beta TCRs tracked tumor mutation counts.

The antigens these receptors bind are not known. Time point of the sample: sample taken at primary tumor resection. TCRdb reanalysed the 5' RACE reads using MiXCR and keeps one entry per CDR3 protein. This table holds several thousand distinct CDR3 sequences, around 7% found once. This sample comprised lung tumor tissue, obtained at surgery. The receptors stem from a male donor with early-stage non-small cell lung cancer.

This clonotype has at least ten counts. The chain is built from TRBV5-1 and TRBJ1-1, with D unresolved. The CDR3 loop spans 14 amino acids. The V gene's germline CDR1 is SGHRS and CDR2 YFSETQ. V dropped 2 bases and J dropped 0 bases, with 8 bases sitting between them. The CDR3: CASSFGPMNTEAFF. The CDR3, as DNA: TGCGCCAGCAGCTTTGGACCCATGAACACTGAAGCTTTCTTT. Filled out from reference TRBV5-1 and TRBJ1-1, the complete variable domain reads KAGVTQTPRYLIKTRGQQVTLSCSPISGHRSVSWYQQTPGQGLQFLFEYFSETQRNKGNFPGRFSGRQFSNSRSEMNVSTLELGDSALYLCASSFGPMNTEAFFGQGTRLTVV.

This clonotype showed up just a few times. V is TRBV11-1 and J is TRBJ1-1; D not resolved. The CDR3 is 13 amino acids. The V end lost 4 bases, the J end lost 3 bases, and 9 bases lay between the germline ends. The germline V gene encodes CDR1 SGHAT and CDR2 FQDESV (reference sequence). Here the CDR3 DNA reads TGTGCCAGCAGCTCTCAGCGTGACACTGAAGCTTTCTTT. Protein product: CASSSQRDTEAFF. The full variable domain, with the rest looked up from reference TRBV11-1 and TRBJ1-1, is EAEVAQSPRYKITEKSQAVAFWCDPISGHATLYWYRQILGQGPELLVQFQDESVVDDSQLPKDRFSAERLKGVDSTLKIQPAELGDSAMYLCASSSQRDTEAFFGQGTRLTVV.

Ten or more counts support this clonotype. One end of the junction varies from germline; a read error may be responsible. The gene calls are TRBV2 and TRBJ2-2; 7 nucleotides line up with TRBD2. The CDR3 covers 12 residues. CDR1 SNHLY and CDR2 FYNNEI come from the germline V gene. CDR3 coding DNA: TGTGCCAGCAGTGATGGGGCGGGGGAGCTTTTTTTT. It codes for CASSDGAGELFF.

This clonotype occurred many times. Sequence at one end of the junction differs from germline and may be a read error. The chain is built from TRBV20-1 and TRBJ1-2; the match to TRBD1 covers 10 bases. Germline CDR1 DFQATT, CDR2 SNEGSKA (reference sequence). The CDR3 loop spans 15 amino acids. CDR3: CSAREPATGGTGLYF. As DNA, the CDR3 is TGCAGTGCTAGAGAACCCGCGACAGGGGGCACCGGCCTTTACTTC.

This clonotype is medium-sized in the sample. V and J are TRBV5-4 and TRBJ2-2; 7 bases agree with TRBD2. The CDR3 has 15 amino acids. CDR1 and CDR2 from the germline V gene are SGHNT and YYREEE (reference sequence). V shed 1 base and J 1 base; nucleotides not matched to a gene: 1. The CDR3 loop is CASSLPSGNTGELFF. The DNA of the CDR3 is TGTGCCAGCAGCTTGCCTAGCGGGAACACCGGGGAGCTGTTTTTT. Complete variable domain (other parts from reference TRBV5-4 and TRBJ2-2): ETGVTQSPTHLIKTRGQQVTLRCSSQSGHNTVSWYQQALGQGPQFIFQYYREEENGRGNFPPRFSGLQFPNYSSELNVNALELDDSALYLCASSLPSGNTGELFFGEGSRLTVL.

This clonotype was counted at least ten times. The chain uses TRBV27 and TRBJ2-3; D may be TRBD2 (6 bases). The ends were cut back, 4 bases at V and 6 bases at J, with 20 bases in the middle. The V gene's germline CDR1 is MNHEY and CDR2 SMNVEV (reference sequence). The CDR3 runs 16 residues. The CDR3, as DNA: TGTGCCAGCAGTTGGATCGGCCCCGTCAGCGGGGATACGCAGTATTTT. It yields the protein CASSWIGPVSGDTQYF.

This clonotype was detected only a few times. The chain couples TRBV5-1 to TRBJ2-2, with D perhaps given as TRBD1 or TRBD2 (6 bases each). Germline CDR1 SGHRS, CDR2 YFSETQ. This CDR3 is 15 amino acids long. Trimming cost V 5 bases and J 3 bases, with 14 bases left between them. CDR3 sequence reads: CASRFLGGDTGELFF. The CDR3 DNA reads as TGCGCCAGCAGGTTTTTGGGGGGCGACACCGGGGAGCTGTTTTTT.

By share of the sample, this clonotype is medium-sized (0.01 to 0.1%). V gene TRBV5-1 combines with J gene TRBJ1-4; D uncertain. This CDR3 is 13 amino acids long. CDR1 is SGHRS, CDR2 YFSETQ, per germline. V lost 5 bases, J lost 4 bases, and 9 bases lay in between. Here the CDR3 DNA reads TGCGCCAGCAGGCCGATGAATAATGAAAAACTGTTTTTT. Its protein product is CASRPMNNEKLFF.

This clonotype was detected many times. V and J are TRBV6-5 and TRBJ2-1; no definite D call. Trimming pared 2 bases from V and 3 bases from J, leaving 8 bases between. The germline gives CDR1 MNHEY, CDR2 SVGAGI. CDR3 length: 14 amino acids. CDR3 amino acids: CASSYGILYNEQFF. The CDR3 DNA is TGTGCCAGCAGTTACGGGATCCTCTACAATGAGCAGTTCTTC.

Sample share makes this clonotype medium-sized. The chain has TRBV30 and TRBJ2-1; 10 bases match TRBD1. The V gene's germline CDR1 is GTSNPN and CDR2 SVGIG (reference sequence). The CDR3 consists of 12 residues. The V segment lost 2 bases and the J segment 14 bases; nucleotides outside the gene matches: 6. The CDR3 sequence is CAWSTGQGEKFF. The CDR3 region has the DNA TGTGCCTGGAGTACAGGACAGGGGGAAAAGTTCTTC.

This clonotype was found many times. The rearrangement uses TRBV7-9 and TRBJ2-3, with 9 positions matching TRBD1. Germline CDR1 reads SEHNR; CDR2 reads FQNEAQ (reference sequence). The CDR3 loop spans 16 amino acids. Trimming cost V 5 bases and J 0 bases; bases outside gene matches: 6. Written as DNA, the CDR3 is TGTGCCAGCAGCCCAGATGGGACAGGGAGCACAGATACGCAGTATTTT. It encodes CASSPDGTGSTDTQYF.

This clonotype was found many times. The chain joins TRBV12-3 or TRBV12-4 to TRBJ1-6; perhaps TRBD1 as D (6 bases). The V end was cut by 7 bases, the J end by 4 bases, with 11 bases between. The CDR3 is made up of 14 amino acids. DNA of the CDR3: TGTGCCAGCAAAATTGGACAGTATAATTCACCCCTCCACTTT. Amino acid sequence: CASKIGQYNSPLHF.

This clonotype is medium-sized by share. The chain joins TRBV6-6 to TRBJ1-5; 8 nucleotides agree with TRBD1. Germline CDR1 MNHNY, CDR2 SVGAGI (reference sequence). This CDR3 is 16 amino acids long. The trim removed 4 bases at V and 0 bases at J, leaving 5 bases unmatched. This chain's CDR3 is CASSWGTGRSNQPQHF. In DNA, the CDR3 is TGTGCCAGCAGTTGGGGGACAGGTCGTAGCAATCAGCCCCAGCATTTT.

This clonotype was seen a few times. The genes are TRBV2 and TRBJ2-7, with 7 bases aligning to TRBD2. Germline loops: CDR1 SNHLY, CDR2 FYNNEI. This CDR3 contains 11 residues. J gave up 7 bases and V 6 bases, and 3 bases lay outside the gene matches. The DNA for the CDR3 is TGTGCCAGCAGAGCCGGGGGGGAGCAGTACTTC. Encoded protein: CASRAGGEQYF. Full variable domain (rest looked up from reference TRBV2 and TRBJ2-7): EPEVTQTPSHQVTQMGQEVILRCVPISNHLYFYWYRQILGQKVEFLVSFYNNEISEKSEIFDDQFSVERPDGSNFTLKIRSTKLEDSAMYFCASRAGGEQYFGPGTRLTVT.

This clonotype has at least ten counts. The V and J genes are TRBV6-1 and TRBJ2-1; 8 positions agree with TRBD2. V gave up 10 bases and J gave up 5 bases; unmatched junction bases: 10. CDR3 size: 14 residues. From germline, CDR1 is MNHNS and CDR2 SASEGT. This CDR3 reads CATTTGTSDNEQFF. In DNA, the CDR3 is TGTGCCACTACCACCGGGACTAGTGACAATGAGCAGTTCTTC.

This clonotype appeared many times. CDR3: CASSPARKRVYNEQFF. CDR3 bases: TGTGCCAGTAGTCCCGCCAGGAAACGGGTTTACAATGAGCAGTTCTTC. The V call is TRBV19, the J call TRBJ2-1; D call uncertain. The CDR3 runs 16 residues. V was trimmed by 5 bases and J by 4 bases, leaving 18 bases between them. Germline V gives CDR1 LNHDA, CDR2 SQIVND (reference sequence).

This clonotype ranks as medium-sized. The chain uses TRBV24-1 and TRBJ2-1; 14 bases line up with TRBD2. Germline V lookup: CDR1 KGHDR, CDR2 SFDVKD. The CDR3 contains 18 residues. V lost 4 bases, J lost 3 bases, and 7 bases stayed unmatched. The CDR3 loop is CATSEARTSGRYYNEQFF. CDR3 bases: TGTGCCACCAGTGAAGCCCGGACTAGCGGGAGGTACTACAATGAGCAGTTCTTC.

Sample share makes this clonotype medium-sized. This chain links TRBV11-2 with TRBJ2-5; 16 nucleotides match TRBD2. The ends lost 7 bases at V and 5 bases at J; junction bases unmatched: 19. The CDR3 is 20 residues long. Germline V gives CDR1 SGHAT, CDR2 FQNNGV. The CDR3 region is CASTRGEPGLAGGPLETQYF. The CDR3 bases are TGTGCCAGCACCCGAGGAGAACCGGGACTAGCGGGAGGGCCGCTGGAGACCCAGTACTTC.

This clonotype was recorded many times. The chain combines TRBV2 with TRBJ1-5; 12 bases match TRBD1. The CDR3 runs 16 residues. The V and J ends lost 7 bases and 3 bases, in that order; junction bases with no gene match: 7. Germline CDR1 SNHLY, CDR2 FYNNEI. The CDR3 DNA follows: TGTGCCAGCAAGAATTTGGGACAGGGGGCCAATCAGCCCCAGCATTTT. This gives the protein CASKNLGQGANQPQHF.

This clonotype was detected ten times or more. This chain links TRBV18 with TRBJ1-4, with TRBD1 as a possible D gene (6 bases). The CDR3 covers 15 residues. V dropped 3 bases and J dropped 7 bases, with 15 bases sitting between them. Germline V gene lookup returns CDR1 KGHSH and CDR2 LQKENI. CDR3 DNA: TGTGCCAGCTCACCCGACCGGGGGGCGCGTGAAAAACTGTTTTTT. Translating it yields CASSPDRGAREKLFF. The whole variable domain, remainder taken from reference TRBV18 and TRBJ1-4, is NAGVMQNPRHLVRRRGQEARLRCSPMKGHSHVYWYRQLPEEGLKFMVYLQKENIIDESGMPKERFSAEFPKEGPSILRIQQVVRGDSAAYFCASSPDRGAREKLFFGSGTQLSVL.

This clonotype was counted at least ten times. The gene calls are TRBV7-2 and TRBJ1-5, with D tentatively TRBD1 (5 bases). This CDR3 is built from 15 residues. Trimming pared 3 bases from V and 9 bases from J, leaving 18 bases between. Germline V gene sequence: CDR1 SGHTA, CDR2 FQGNSA. The CDR3 sequence is CASSFVTAGGGPQHF. The DNA of the CDR3 is TGTGCCAGCAGCTTTGTGACAGCCGGGGGAGGGCCCCAGCATTTT.

The V gene is TRBV7-2, the J gene TRBJ1-2; D not resolved. CDR3 length: 13 amino acids. The V gene lost 4 bases and the J gene lost 2 bases, with 8 bases spanning the gap. CDR1 SGHTA and CDR2 FQGNSA come from the germline V gene. The CDR3 bases are TGTGCCAGCAGCTCTCAGACGAACTATGGCTACACCTTC. Its translation: CASSSQTNYGYTF.

This clonotype qualifies as medium-sized. The V and J genes are TRBV18 and TRBJ2-5; D is possibly TRBD1 (6 bases). The germline CDR1 and CDR2 sequences are KGHSH and LQKENI. The ends were cut back, 0 bases at V and 4 bases at J, with 12 bases in the middle. This CDR3 has 15 residues. In DNA, the CDR3 is TGTGCCAGCTCACCACCAGGCAGGGGTGGAGAGACCCAGTACTTC. Amino acids: CASSPPGRGGETQYF.

This chain links TRBV20-1 with TRBJ2-7; 8 nucleotides agree with TRBD2. This CDR3 is 16 amino acids long. V was pared by 3 bases and J by 0 bases, with 10 bases of the junction left unmatched. Germline V lookup: CDR1 DFQATT, CDR2 SNEGSKA (reference sequence). The CDR3 loop is CSASALAAQSSYEQYF. CDR3 DNA: TGCAGTGCTAGTGCACTAGCGGCCCAGAGCTCCTACGAGCAGTACTTC.

The rearrangement joins TRBV12-3 or TRBV12-4 to TRBJ2-3, with 7 bases identical to TRBD1. This CDR3 contains 17 residues. With 6 bases clipped from V and 4 bases from J, the junction kept 16 bases outside the gene matches. CDR3 amino acids: CASSLGRTGPHPDTQYF. The CDR3 DNA reads as TGTGCCAGCAGCCTTGGCCGGACAGGTCCGCACCCAGATACGCAGTATTTT.